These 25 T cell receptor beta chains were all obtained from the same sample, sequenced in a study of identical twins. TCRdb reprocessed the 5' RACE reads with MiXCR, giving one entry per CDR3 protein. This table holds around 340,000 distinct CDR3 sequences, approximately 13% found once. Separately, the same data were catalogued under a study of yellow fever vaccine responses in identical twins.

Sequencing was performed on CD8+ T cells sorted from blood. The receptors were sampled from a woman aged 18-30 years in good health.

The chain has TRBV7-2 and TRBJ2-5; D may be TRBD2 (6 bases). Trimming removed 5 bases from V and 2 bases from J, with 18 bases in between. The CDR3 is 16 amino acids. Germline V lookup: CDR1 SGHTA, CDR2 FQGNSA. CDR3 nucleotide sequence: TGTGCCAGCAGCCCCGGGACTTCCGAAGGGCAAGAGACCCAGTACTTC. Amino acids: CASSPGTSEGQETQYF.

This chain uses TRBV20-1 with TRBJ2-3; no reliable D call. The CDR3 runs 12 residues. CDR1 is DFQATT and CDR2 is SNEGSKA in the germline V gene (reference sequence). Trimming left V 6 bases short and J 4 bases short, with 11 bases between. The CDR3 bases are TGCAGTGCCCCAGGCTGGGCAGATACGCAGTATTTT. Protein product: CSAPGWADTQYF.

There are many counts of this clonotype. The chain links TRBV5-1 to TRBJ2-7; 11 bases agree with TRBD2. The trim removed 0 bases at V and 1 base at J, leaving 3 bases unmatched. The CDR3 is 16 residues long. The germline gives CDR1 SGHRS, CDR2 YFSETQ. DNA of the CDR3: TGCGCCAGCAGCTTGGGACTAGCGGGGCCATCCTACGAGCAGTACTTC. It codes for CASSLGLAGPSYEQYF.

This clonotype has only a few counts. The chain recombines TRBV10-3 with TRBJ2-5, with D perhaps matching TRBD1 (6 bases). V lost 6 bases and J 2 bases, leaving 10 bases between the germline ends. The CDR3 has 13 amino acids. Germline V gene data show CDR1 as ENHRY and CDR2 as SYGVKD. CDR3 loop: CAIRTGDQETQYF. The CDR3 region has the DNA TGTGCCATCAGGACAGGAGATCAAGAGACCCAGTACTTC.

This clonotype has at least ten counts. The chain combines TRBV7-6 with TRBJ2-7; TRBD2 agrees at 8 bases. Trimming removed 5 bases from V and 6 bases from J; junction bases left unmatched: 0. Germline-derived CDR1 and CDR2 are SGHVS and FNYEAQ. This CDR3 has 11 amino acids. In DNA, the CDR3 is TGTGCCAGCAGCGCGGGGGGCGAGCAGTACTTC. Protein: CASSAGGEQYF.

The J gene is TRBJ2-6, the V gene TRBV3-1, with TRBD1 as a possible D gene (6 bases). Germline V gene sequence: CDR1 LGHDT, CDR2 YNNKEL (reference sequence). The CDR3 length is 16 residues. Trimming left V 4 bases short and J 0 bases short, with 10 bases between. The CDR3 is CASSPRTVSGANVLTF. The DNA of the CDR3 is TGTGCCAGCAGCCCCCGGACAGTCTCTGGGGCCAACGTCCTGACTTTC.

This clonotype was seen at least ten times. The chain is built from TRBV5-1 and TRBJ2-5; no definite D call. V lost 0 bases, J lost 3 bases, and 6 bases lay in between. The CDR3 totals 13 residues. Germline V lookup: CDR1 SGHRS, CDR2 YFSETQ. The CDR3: CASSLGSKETQYF. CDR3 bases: TGCGCCAGCAGCTTGGGATCAAAAGAGACCCAGTACTTC. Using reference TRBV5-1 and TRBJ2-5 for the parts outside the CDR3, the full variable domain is KAGVTQTPRYLIKTRGQQVTLSCSPISGHRSVSWYQQTPGQGLQFLFEYFSETQRNKGNFPGRFSGRQFSNSRSEMNVSTLELGDSALYLCASSLGSKETQYFGPGTRLLVL.

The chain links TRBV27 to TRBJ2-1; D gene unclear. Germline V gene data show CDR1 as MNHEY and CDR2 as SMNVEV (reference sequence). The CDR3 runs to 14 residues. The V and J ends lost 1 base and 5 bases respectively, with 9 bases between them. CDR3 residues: CASSLFNGNNEQFF. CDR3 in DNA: TGTGCCAGCAGTTTATTCAACGGAAACAATGAGCAGTTCTTC.

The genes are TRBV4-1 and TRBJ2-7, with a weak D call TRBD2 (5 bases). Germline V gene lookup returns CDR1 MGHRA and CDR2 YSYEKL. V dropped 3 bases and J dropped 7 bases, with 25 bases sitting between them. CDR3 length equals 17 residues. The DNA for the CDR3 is TGCGCCAGCAGCCAGAGGGCCCCTAGAAGACCGACCGTGGAGCAGTACTTC. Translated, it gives CASSQRAPRRPTVEQYF.

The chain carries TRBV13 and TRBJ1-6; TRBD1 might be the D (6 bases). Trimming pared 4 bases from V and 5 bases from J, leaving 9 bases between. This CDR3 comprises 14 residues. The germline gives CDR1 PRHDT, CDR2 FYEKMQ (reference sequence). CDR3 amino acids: CASSWTENNSPLHF. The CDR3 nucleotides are TGTGCCAGCAGCTGGACAGAGAATAATTCACCCCTCCACTTT. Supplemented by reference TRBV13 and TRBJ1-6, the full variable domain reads AAGVIQSPRHLIKEKRETATLKCYPIPRHDTVYWYQQGPGQDPQFLISFYEKMQSDKGSIPDRFSAQQFSDYHSELNMSSLELGDSALYFCASSWTENNSPLHFGNGTRLTVT.

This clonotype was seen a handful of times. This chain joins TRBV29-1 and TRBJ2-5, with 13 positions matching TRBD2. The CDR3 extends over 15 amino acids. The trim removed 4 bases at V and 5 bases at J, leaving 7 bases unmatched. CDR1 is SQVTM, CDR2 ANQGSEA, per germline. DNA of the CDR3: TGCAGCGTTGGGACTAGCGGGAGAGCTCGGGAGACCCAGTACTTC. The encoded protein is CSVGTSGRARETQYF.

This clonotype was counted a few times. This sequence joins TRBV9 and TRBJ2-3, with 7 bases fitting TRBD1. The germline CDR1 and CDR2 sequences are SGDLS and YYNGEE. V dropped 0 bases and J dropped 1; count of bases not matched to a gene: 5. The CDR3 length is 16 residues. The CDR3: CASSVAAGTGTDTQYF. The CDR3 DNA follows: TGTGCCAGCAGCGTAGCGGCCGGGACAGGCACAGATACGCAGTATTTT.

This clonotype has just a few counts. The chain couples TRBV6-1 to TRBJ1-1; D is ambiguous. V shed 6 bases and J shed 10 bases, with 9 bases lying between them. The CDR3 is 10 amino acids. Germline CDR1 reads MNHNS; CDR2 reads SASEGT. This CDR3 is CASREVGAFF. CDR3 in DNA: TGTGCCAGCAGGGAGGTCGGAGCTTTCTTT.

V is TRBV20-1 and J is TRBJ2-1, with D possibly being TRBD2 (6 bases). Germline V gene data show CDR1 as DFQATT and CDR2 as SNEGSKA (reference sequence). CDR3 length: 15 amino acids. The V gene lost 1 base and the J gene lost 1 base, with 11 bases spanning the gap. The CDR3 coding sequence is TGCAGTGCTAGAGCCGTCAGCGGGTCCTACAATGAGCAGTTCTTC. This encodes CSARAVSGSYNEQFF.

The CDR3 spells CSARDLGLAGNTGELFF. CDR3 coding DNA: TGCAGTGCTAGAGATTTAGGCCTAGCGGGGAACACCGGGGAGCTGTTTTTT. The chain employs TRBV20-1 and TRBJ2-2; 8 positions agree with TRBD2. The V gene end was trimmed by 0 bases and the J gene end by 1 base; junction bases not matched to a gene: 7. Germline V lookup: CDR1 DFQATT, CDR2 SNEGSKA (reference sequence). The CDR3 is made up of 17 amino acids.

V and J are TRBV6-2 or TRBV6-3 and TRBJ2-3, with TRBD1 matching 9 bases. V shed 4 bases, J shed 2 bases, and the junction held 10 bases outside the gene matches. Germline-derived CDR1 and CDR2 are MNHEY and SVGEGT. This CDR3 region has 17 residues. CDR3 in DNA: TGTGCCAGCAGTTCGACGGACAGGGGCCACCCCACAGATACGCAGTATTTT. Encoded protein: CASSSTDRGHPTDTQYF.

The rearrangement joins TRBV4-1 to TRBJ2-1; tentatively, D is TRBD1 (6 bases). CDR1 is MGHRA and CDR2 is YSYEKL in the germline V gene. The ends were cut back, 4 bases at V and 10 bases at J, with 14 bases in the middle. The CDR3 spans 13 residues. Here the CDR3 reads CASSRGGPGEQFF. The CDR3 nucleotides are TGCGCCAGCAGCCGTGGGGGCCCAGGAGAGCAGTTCTTC.

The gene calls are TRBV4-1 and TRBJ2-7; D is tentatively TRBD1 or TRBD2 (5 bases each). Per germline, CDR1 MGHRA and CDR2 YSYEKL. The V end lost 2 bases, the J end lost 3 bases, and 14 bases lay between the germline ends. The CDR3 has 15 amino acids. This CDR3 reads CASSQPGDGYYEQYF. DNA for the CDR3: TGCGCCAGCAGCCAACCCGGGGACGGATACTACGAGCAGTACTTC.

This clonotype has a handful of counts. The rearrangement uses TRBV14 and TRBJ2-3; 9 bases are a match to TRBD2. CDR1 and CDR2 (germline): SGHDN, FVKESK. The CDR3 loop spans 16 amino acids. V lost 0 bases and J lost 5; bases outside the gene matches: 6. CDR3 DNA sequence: TGTGCCAGCAGCCAAGATCTAGCGGGAATGCTAGATACGCAGTATTTT. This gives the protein CASSQDLAGMLDTQYF. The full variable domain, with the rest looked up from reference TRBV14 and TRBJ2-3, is EAGVTQFPSHSVIEKGQTVTLRCDPISGHDNLYWYRRVMGKEIKFLLHFVKESKQDESGMPNNRFLAERTGGTYSTLKVQPAELEDSGVYFCASSQDLAGMLDTQYFGPGTRLTVL.

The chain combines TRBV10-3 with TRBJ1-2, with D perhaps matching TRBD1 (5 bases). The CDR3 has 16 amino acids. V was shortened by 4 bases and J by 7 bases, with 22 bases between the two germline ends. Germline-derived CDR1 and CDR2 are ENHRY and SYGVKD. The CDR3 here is CAISGNRDAGVRGYTF. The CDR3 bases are TGTGCCATCAGTGGAAACCGGGACGCCGGAGTGCGTGGCTACACCTTC.

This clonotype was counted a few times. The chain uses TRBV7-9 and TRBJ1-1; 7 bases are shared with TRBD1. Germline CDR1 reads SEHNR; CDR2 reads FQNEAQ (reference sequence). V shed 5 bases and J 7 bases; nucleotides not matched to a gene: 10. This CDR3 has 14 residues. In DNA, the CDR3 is TGTGCCAGCAGCGCCAGACAGGGTGCGGGTGAAGCTTTCTTT. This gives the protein CASSARQGAGEAFF.

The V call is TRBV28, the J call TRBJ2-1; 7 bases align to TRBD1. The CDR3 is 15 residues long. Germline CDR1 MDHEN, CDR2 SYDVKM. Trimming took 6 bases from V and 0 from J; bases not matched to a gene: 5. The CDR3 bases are TGTGCCAGCAGACTGGACAGGAGCTCCTACAATGAGCAGTTCTTC. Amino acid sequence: CASRLDRSSYNEQFF.

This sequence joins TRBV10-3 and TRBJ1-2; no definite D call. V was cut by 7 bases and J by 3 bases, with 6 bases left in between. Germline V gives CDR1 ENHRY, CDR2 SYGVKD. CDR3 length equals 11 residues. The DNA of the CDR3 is TGTGCCATCATGGATGACTATGGCTACACCTTC. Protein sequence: CAIMDDYGYTF.

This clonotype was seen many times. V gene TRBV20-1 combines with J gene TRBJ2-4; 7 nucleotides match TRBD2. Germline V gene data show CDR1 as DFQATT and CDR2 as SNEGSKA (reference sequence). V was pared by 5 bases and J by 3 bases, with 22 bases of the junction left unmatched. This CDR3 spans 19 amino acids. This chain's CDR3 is CSAPDPSGVNRRGKNIQYF. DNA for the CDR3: TGCAGTGCTCCAGACCCCAGCGGGGTAAATCGTAGGGGCAAAAACATTCAGTACTTC.

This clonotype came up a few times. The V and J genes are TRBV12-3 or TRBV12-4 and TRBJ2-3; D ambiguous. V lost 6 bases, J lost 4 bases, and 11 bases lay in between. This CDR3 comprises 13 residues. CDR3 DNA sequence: TGTGCCAGCAGAGGTCCAGGCGCAGATACGCAGTATTTT. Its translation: CASRGPGADTQYF.